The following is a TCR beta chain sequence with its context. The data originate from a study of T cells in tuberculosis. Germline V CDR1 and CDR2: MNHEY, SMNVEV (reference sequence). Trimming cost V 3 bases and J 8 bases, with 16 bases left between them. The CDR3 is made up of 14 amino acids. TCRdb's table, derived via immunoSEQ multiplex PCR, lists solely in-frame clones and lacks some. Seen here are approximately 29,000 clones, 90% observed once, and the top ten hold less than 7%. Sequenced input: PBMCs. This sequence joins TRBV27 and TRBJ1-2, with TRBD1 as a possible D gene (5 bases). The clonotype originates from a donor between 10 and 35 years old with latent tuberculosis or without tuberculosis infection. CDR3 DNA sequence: TGTGCCAGCAGTTTTTCACCTCGGGGGTACGGCTACACCTTC. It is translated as CASSFSPRGYGYTF.